Here is one T cell receptor beta chain with its context. Using its own MiXCR run on the RT-PCR reads, TCRdb lists one record per CDR3 protein. The sample has about 540,000 distinct CDR3 sequences, around 25% seen once. This entry belongs to a study of response to subunit inactivated influenza vaccine. These data also formed part of another study, on T cells expressing NK-cell markers. As that study records: TCR beta libraries carry UMIs added by 5'RACE template switching. 1.0-7.0% of CD8+ T cells in roughly six donors belonged to dominant NKG2C+ clonotypes.

Sample: CD4+ T cells sorted from PBMCs, taken about 13 days after vaccination. The receptor comes from a man aged 45-60 years who received an inactivated influenza vaccine.

The CDR3 DNA sequence: TGTGCCAGCAGCCAACAGGGGGCGCAGTATTTT. Its translation: CASSQQGAQYF. The rearrangement joins TRBV4-2 to TRBJ2-3; 7 bases are a match to TRBD1. The V gene end was trimmed by 2 bases and the J gene end by 10 bases; junction bases not matched to a gene: 0. Germline V gene sequence: CDR1 LGHNA, CDR2 YNFKEQ. The length of the CDR3 is 11 residues.